The 26 T cell receptor beta chains given below trace back to one sample, sequenced in a study of shared clonotypes between healthy human individuals (dated by TCRdb to the early 2020s). Library preparation was by the immunoSEQ multiplex PCR assay. Imported from immuneACCESS, the table was reduced by TCRdb to in-frame sequences with V and J called. These copies leave out some clones; in studies compared against another copy, an unresolved V gene accounts for under half, and the cause of the remainder is not known. The sample data list 2,500,000 or so clones, and 93% of these were observed just once. The top ten constitute approximately 0.35% of the sample. The source material was naive CD4+ T cells from PBMCs. The cell subset or site label, as the study defines it: CD45RA+ positively selected. The receptor set was obtained from a man younger than 30 in good health. Some clones in this sample may be carry-over from other donors' samples.

The chain is built from TRBV29-1 and TRBJ2-5; D call uncertain. V was pared by 3 bases and J by 5 bases, with 7 bases between. The CDR3 is made up of 11 amino acids. Germline V lookup: CDR1 SQVTM, CDR2 ANQGSEA. CDR3 in DNA: TGCAGCGTTGATCAGGCGGAGACCCAGTACTTC. This gives the protein CSVDQAETQYF.

This clone was seen just once. The chain uses TRBV11-2 and TRBJ1-4; D unresolved. Trimming left V 1 base short and J 2 bases short, with 8 bases between. The CDR3 has 15 amino acids. The germline gives CDR1 SGHAT, CDR2 FQNNGV. The CDR3: CASSLVRRTNEKLFF. CDR3 DNA sequence: TGTGCCAGCAGCTTAGTGCGGCGGACTAATGAAAAACTGTTTTTT.

V is TRBV28 and J is TRBJ2-7, with 8 bases matching TRBD1. V was pared by 4 bases and J by 4 bases, with 6 bases of the junction left unmatched. The germline gives CDR1 MDHEN, CDR2 SYDVKM. This CDR3 spans 14 amino acids. CDR3 loop: CASSSQRQGYEQYF. The DNA of the CDR3 is TGTGCCAGCAGTTCTCAACGACAGGGGTACGAGCAGTACTTC.

The genes are TRBV6-5 and TRBJ2-7; 9 nucleotides agree with TRBD2. CDR1 is MNHEY, CDR2 SVGAGI, per germline. V gave up 4 bases and J gave up 2 bases; unmatched junction bases: 6. The CDR3 spans 15 residues. CDR3 region: CASSFTSGRTYEQYF. In DNA, the CDR3 is TGTGCCAGCAGTTTTACTAGCGGGCGAACCTACGAGCAGTACTTC.

The CDR3 region is CASSALNTEAFF. Here the CDR3 DNA reads TGTGCCAGCAGCGCCCTGAACACTGAAGCTTTCTTT. V is TRBV6-1 and J is TRBJ1-1; D not resolved. Germline CDR1 reads MNHNS; CDR2 reads SASEGT. CDR3 length: 12 residues. V lost 6 bases to trimming and J lost 0 bases, with 5 bases between them.

The chain uses TRBV6-5 and TRBJ1-2, with a possible D match to TRBD1 (6 bases). Germline-derived CDR1 and CDR2 are MNHEY and SVGAGI. The CDR3 spans 15 residues. V shed 5 bases and J shed 4 bases, with 17 bases lying between them. The DNA for the CDR3 is TGTGCCAGCAGTCACCCGGGGGGCGTAATCTATGGCTACACCTTC. Translated: CASSHPGGVIYGYTF.

This clone has only one observation. J is TRBJ2-3 and V is TRBV5-1; the match to TRBD2 covers 13 bases. The junction had 5 bases not matched to a gene; V was cut back by 3 bases and J by 4 bases. This CDR3 is built from 16 residues. The germline V gene encodes CDR1 SGHRS and CDR2 YFSETQ. Here the CDR3 reads CASSSRTSGSADTQYF. DNA for the CDR3: TGCGCCAGCAGCTCACGGACTAGCGGGAGCGCAGATACGCAGTATTTT.

Turning to this clone: The same CDR3 also results from other DNA sequences found in this sample. V gene TRBV5-1 combines with J gene TRBJ1-1; 12 nucleotides line up with TRBD1. Germline values: CDR1 SGHRS, CDR2 YFSETQ. V gave up 4 bases and J gave up 8 bases; unmatched junction bases: 6. The CDR3 spans 14 residues. As DNA, the CDR3 is TGCGCCAGCAGCCTGTTGGGACAGGGGGCCGAAGCTTTCTTT. Its protein is CASSLLGQGAEAFF.

This clone was counted a single time. The chain is built from TRBV5-4 and TRBJ1-1; 7 bases are a match to TRBD1. The CDR3 is 15 residues long. Trimming at V came to 3 bases and at J to 1 base, leaving 6 bases not matched to a gene. The germline V gene encodes CDR1 SGHNT and CDR2 YYREEE (reference sequence). DNA for the CDR3: TGTGCCAGCAGCTCCCTAGGACAGGCGAACACTGAAGCTTTCTTT. This translates into CASSSLGQANTEAFF.

V usage is TRBV27 and J usage is TRBJ2-2; D not certain. V shed 1 base and J shed 5 bases, with 14 bases lying between them. This CDR3 comprises 16 residues. Germline V gene sequence: CDR1 MNHEY, CDR2 SMNVEV (reference sequence). CDR3 loop: CASSLWLGGSTGELFF. In DNA form, the CDR3 reads TGTGCCAGCAGTTTATGGCTCGGTGGGTCGACCGGGGAGCTGTTTTTT.

In its sample, this clone was seen once. V and J are TRBV14 and TRBJ2-7; D gene unclear. Trimming pared 0 bases from V and 7 bases from J, leaving 19 bases between. Germline V gives CDR1 SGHDN, CDR2 FVKESK. This CDR3 is built from 16 residues. The CDR3 DNA reads as TGTGCCAGCAGCCAAGAACCGACCGGACCCTGGGAAGAGCAGTACTTC. Protein product: CASSQEPTGPWEEQYF. Full variable domain (rest looked up from reference TRBV14 and TRBJ2-7): EAGVTQFPSHSVIEKGQTVTLRCDPISGHDNLYWYRRVMGKEIKFLLHFVKESKQDESGMPNNRFLAERTGGTYSTLKVQPAELEDSGVYFCASSQEPTGPWEEQYFGPGTRLTVT.

The chain is built from TRBV6-5 and TRBJ2-2, with TRBD1 as a possible D gene (6 bases). The V and J ends lost 4 bases and 1 base respectively, with 13 bases between them. Germline V gene lookup returns CDR1 MNHEY and CDR2 SVGAGI. The length of the CDR3 is 16 residues. The CDR3 DNA is TGTGCCAGCAGTTTCCGGGTGGGACAGAACACCGGGGAGCTGTTTTTT. Protein product: CASSFRVGQNTGELFF.

The chain recombines TRBV11-2 with TRBJ2-2; 12 nucleotides match TRBD2. This CDR3 region has 17 residues. CDR1 is SGHAT, CDR2 FQNNGV, per germline. V was pared by 2 bases and J by 6 bases, with 7 bases of the junction left unmatched. The CDR3, as DNA: TGTGCCAGCAGCTTACTAGCGGGAGGGCCGAGGGCCGGGGAGCTGTTTTTT. This encodes CASSLLAGGPRAGELFF.

The sample holds one count of this clone. The V call is TRBV7-9, the J call TRBJ1-1; the D is unclear. Germline CDR1 is SEHNR and CDR2 is FQNEAQ (reference sequence). Trimming removed 3 bases at V and 1 base at J, with 12 bases between. The CDR3 consists of 15 residues. In DNA form, the CDR3 reads TGTGCCAGCAGCTTTTATGGGATATGGAACACTGAAGCTTTCTTT. Translation: CASSFYGIWNTEAFF. Complete variable domain (other parts from reference TRBV7-9 and TRBJ1-1): DTGVSQNPRHKITKRGQNVTFRCDPISEHNRLYWYRQTLGQGPEFLTYFQNEAQLEKSRLLSDRFSAERPKGSFSTLEIQRTEQGDSAMYLCASSFYGIWNTEAFFGQGTRLTVV.

The rearrangement uses TRBV7-9 and TRBJ1-1; D gene uncertain. This CDR3 contains 14 residues. Germline loops: CDR1 SEHNR, CDR2 FQNEAQ (reference sequence). V gave up 5 bases and J gave up 2 bases, with 12 bases separating them. CDR3 loop: CASSPDGRNTEAFF. CDR3 coding DNA: TGTGCCAGCAGCCCGGACGGAAGAAACACTGAAGCTTTCTTT.

Regarding this clone: Other DNA sequences within the sample encode an identical CDR3. This chain uses TRBV6-6 with TRBJ2-7, with a weak D call TRBD2 (6 bases). V shed 3 bases and J shed 2 bases, with 11 bases lying between them. The CDR3 runs to 14 residues. Germline V gene lookup returns CDR1 MNHNY and CDR2 SVGAGI (reference sequence). The CDR3 reads CASSYLGGTYEQYF. The DNA of the CDR3 is TGTGCCAGCAGTTATTTGGGGGGAACCTACGAGCAGTACTTC.

V gene TRBV19 combines with J gene TRBJ1-1; D uncertain. Trimming pared 6 bases from V and 0 bases from J, leaving 8 bases between. The germline CDR1 and CDR2 sequences are LNHDA and SQIVND (reference sequence). The CDR3 covers 13 residues. Here the CDR3 reads CASRTPMNTEAFF. CDR3 sequence (DNA): TGTGCCAGTAGGACCCCTATGAACACTGAAGCTTTCTTT.

This chain links TRBV11-2 with TRBJ2-1; no reliable D call. CDR1 and CDR2 (germline): SGHAT, FQNNGV. Trimming stripped 3 bases from V and 2 bases from J, with 11 bases between. This CDR3 is 15 amino acids long. CDR3 DNA: TGTGCCAGCAGCTTCGCCCGGGCCGCCTACAATGAGCAGTTCTTC. Its translation: CASSFARAAYNEQFF.

The chain has TRBV28 and TRBJ2-7, with D possibly matching TRBD1 (6 bases). Germline values: CDR1 MDHEN, CDR2 SYDVKM. The CDR3 has 14 residues. V lost 7 bases, J lost 2 bases, and 15 bases lay in between. CDR3 sequence reads: CASTVGDITYEQYF. CDR3 nucleotide sequence: TGTGCCAGCACCGTGGGGGACATCACCTACGAGCAGTACTTC.

The chain carries TRBV28 and TRBJ2-7; D might be TRBD1 (5 bases). Germline CDR1 and CDR2: MDHEN and SYDVKM. The CDR3 is 15 amino acids. V lost 5 bases and J lost 1, with 15 bases in between. The CDR3 DNA follows: TGTGCCAGCAGTATGGGCCGGGCAGGGTCCTACGAGCAGTACTTC. This translates into CASSMGRAGSYEQYF.

This clone was found once. The chain uses TRBV6-6 and TRBJ2-5; tentative D call: TRBD1 (5 bases). V was pared by 3 bases and J by 0 bases, with 8 bases between. The germline gives CDR1 MNHNY, CDR2 SVGAGI (reference sequence). The CDR3 runs to 14 residues. The CDR3 loop reads CASSYGADQETQYF. The CDR3 coding sequence is TGTGCCAGCAGTTATGGGGCAGACCAAGAGACCCAGTACTTC.

CDR3 residues: CASSALTRLAGGSSYNEQFF. The DNA of the CDR3 is TGTGCCAGCAGTGCCCTGACGCGGCTAGCGGGAGGCAGCTCCTACAATGAGCAGTTCTTC. V and J are TRBV6-1 and TRBJ2-1; 11 bases are a match to TRBD2. The CDR3 extends over 20 amino acids. Germline-derived CDR1 and CDR2 are MNHNS and SASEGT. J was trimmed by 0 bases and V by 4 bases; bases with no gene match: 14.

CDR3: CSVEGQGAEQYF. The CDR3 DNA is TGCAGCGTTGAGGGGCAGGGGGCCGAGCAGTACTTC. The chain has TRBV29-1 and TRBJ2-7, with 8 bases identical to TRBD1. The junction had 4 bases not matched to a gene; V was cut back by 3 bases and J by 6 bases. This CDR3 comprises 12 residues. Germline CDR1 is SQVTM and CDR2 is ANQGSEA.

The gene calls are TRBV28 and TRBJ1-2, with 7 positions matching TRBD1. The CDR3 consists of 15 residues. The V and J ends lost 4 bases and 2 bases, in that order; junction bases with no gene match: 7. CDR1 is MDHEN, CDR2 SYDVKM, per germline. CDR3 DNA sequence: TGTGCCAGCAGTTATTCAGGGGGAGGAAACTATGGCTACACCTTC. This translates into CASSYSGGGNYGYTF.

In DNA, the CDR3 is TGTGCCAGTAGCCCGGACCCCAATCAGCCCCAGCATTTT. Amino acid sequence: CASSPDPNQPQHF. V is TRBV19 and J is TRBJ1-5; D is undetermined. This CDR3 is built from 13 residues. Trimming removed 6 bases from V and 3 bases from J, with 9 bases in between. CDR1 and CDR2 from the germline V gene are LNHDA and SQIVND (reference sequence).

V is TRBV7-2 and J is TRBJ1-1; D gene uncertain. Trimming stripped 5 bases from V and 1 base from J, with 2 bases between. Germline V gene sequence: CDR1 SGHTA, CDR2 FQGNSA. The CDR3 extends over 11 amino acids. DNA of the CDR3: TGTGCCAGCAGCCAGAACACTGAAGCTTTCTTT. Translation gives CASSQNTEAFF.